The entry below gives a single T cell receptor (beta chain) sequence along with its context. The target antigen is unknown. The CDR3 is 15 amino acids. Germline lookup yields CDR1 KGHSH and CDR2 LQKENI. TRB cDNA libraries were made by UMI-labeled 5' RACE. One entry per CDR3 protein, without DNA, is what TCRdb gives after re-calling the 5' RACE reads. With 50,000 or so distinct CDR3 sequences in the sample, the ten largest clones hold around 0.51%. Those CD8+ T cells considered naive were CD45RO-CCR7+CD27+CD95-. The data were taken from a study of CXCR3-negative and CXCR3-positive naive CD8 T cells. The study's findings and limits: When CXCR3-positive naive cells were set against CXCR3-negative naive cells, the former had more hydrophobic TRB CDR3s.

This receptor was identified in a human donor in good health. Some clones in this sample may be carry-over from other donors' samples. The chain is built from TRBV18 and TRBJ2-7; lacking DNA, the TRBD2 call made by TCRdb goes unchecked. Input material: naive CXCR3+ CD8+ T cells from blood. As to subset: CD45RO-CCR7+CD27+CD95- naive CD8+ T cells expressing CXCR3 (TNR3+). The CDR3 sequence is CASSPIGAYSYEQYF.